This TCR beta chain appears in the sequencing data of a study of T cell responses to AZD1222 COVID-19 vaccine. Background on the study: Pooling covered second doses at about 4 or about 12 weeks.

The protocol was immunoSEQ multiplex PCR, while the TCRdb copy is restricted to in-frame clones and leaves out a portion. The table includes around 180,000 clones, 88% detected once. The CDR3 covers 14 residues. Per the germline V gene, CDR1 is MNHEY and CDR2 is SVGAGI. Trimming left V 5 bases short and J 2 bases short, with 10 bases between. Concerning this clone itself: Its antigen is currently unknown.

Regarding the study as a whole: Most donors were white British and more were female, and clonal diversity was possibly underestimated. Just six or seven AZD1222 recipients tested seropositive at baseline. Per reports, nearly half of all spike-specific TCRs target regions that are unmutated in variants.

This sequence was found in an adult in good health. The sample here was peripheral blood, taken on day 0 of AZD1222 vaccination. This chain joins TRBV6-5 and TRBJ1-5; tentative D call: TRBD1 (5 bases). For the CDR3, the DNA is TGTGCCAGCAGTCTCCAGGGAGGCAATCAGCCCCAGCATTTT. It specifies CASSLQGGNQPQHF.